This T cell receptor beta chain derives from a study of shared clonotypes between healthy human individuals. On the study more broadly: Donor ages ranged 18 to 49 years: two women, three men. Overall study findings and caveats: Generation probabilities of non-shared clonotypes were lower (relative to those shared by all four donors). Larger estimated richness was generally seen in naive subsets than in memory subsets.

Turning to this clone: Its antigen is unknown. The same CDR3 also results from other DNA sequences found in this sample.

CDR3 length: 14 residues. Trimming removed 0 bases from V and 0 bases from J, with 6 bases in between. The germline V gene has CDR1 SGDLS and CDR2 YYNGEE. There were only Caucasian adults among the donors, and all lived in Nashville, Tennessee. Clones were read by immunoSEQ multiplex PCR, and TCRdb kept only the in-frame ones, dropping some. The table has about 1 million clones, about 75% seen once. This receptor was identified in a man aged 18-30 years in good health. The sequenced sample was memory CD4+ T cells sorted from blood. Subset given: CD45RA-negative fraction. This chain uses TRBV9 with TRBJ1-1, with unresolved D. This CDR3 is CASSVAGLNTEAFF. CDR3 coding DNA: TGTGCCAGCAGCGTAGCTGGCCTGAACACTGAAGCTTTCTTT.